Shown below are 5 T cell receptor beta chains from a single sample sequenced in a study of vaccination and CD4 T cells after COVID-19. The Oncomine TCR Beta short-read assay sequenced DNA from cultured CD4+ T cells. From the PCR reads, TCRdb called clonotypes with MiXCR, one entry per CDR3 protein. There are some 20,000 distinct CDR3 sequences in the sample; approximately 46% occur only once, and roughly 6.3% lies in the top ten. Treatment reported: roughly ten-day PBMC culture with coronavirus spike peptide pools or control peptides (ViraFEST assay). These receptors have no known antigen. This material consisted of CD4+ T cells from blood, cultured in vitro, taken before SARS-CoV-2 vaccination. The receptors were sampled from a human donor who had recovered from COVID-19.

This sequence joins TRBV7-8 and TRBJ1-1; 9 bases are a match to TRBD1. Looked up from germline, CDR1 is SGHVS and CDR2 is FQNEAQ. This CDR3 is built from 14 residues. Trimming at V came to 1 base and at J to 5 bases, leaving 2 bases not matched to a gene. CDR3: CASSLVDRGTEAFF. The CDR3 DNA reads as TGTGCCAGCAGCTTAGTAGACAGGGGGACTGAAGCTTTCTTT. Full variable domain (outside the CDR3, taken from reference TRBV7-8 and TRBJ1-1): GAGVSQSPRYKVAKRGQDVALRCDPISGHVSLFWYQQALGQGPEFLTYFQNEAQLDKSGLPSDRFFAERPEGSVSTLKIQRTQQEDSAVYLCASSLVDRGTEAFFGQGTRLTVV.

The rearrangement joins TRBV25-1 to TRBJ1-1, with TRBD1 identical over 7 bases. V dropped 8 bases and J dropped 10; count of bases not matched to a gene: 10. Per germline, CDR1 MGHDK and CDR2 SYGVNS. The CDR3 runs 12 residues. CDR3 sequence reads: CASRRDSSAAFF. In DNA form, the CDR3 reads TGTGCCAGCCGACGGGACAGTTCCGCAGCTTTCTTT.

The sample holds a few counts of this clonotype. In DNA, the CDR3 is TGTGCCAGCAGCTCACCTCGTTTAGAGGACAATGAGCAGTTCTTC. It is translated as CASSSPRLEDNEQFF. The J gene is TRBJ2-1, the V gene TRBV7-9; D unresolved. Germline CDR1 is SEHNR and CDR2 is FQNEAQ (reference sequence). The CDR3 covers 15 residues. The V and J ends lost 4 bases and 5 bases respectively, with 15 bases between them.

This clonotype was seen a few times. For the CDR3, the DNA is TGTGCCAGCAGCGGCGAGAACAATCAGCCCCAGCATTTT. Amino acid sequence: CASSGENNQPQHF. The chain uses TRBV2 and TRBJ1-5; D remains ambiguous. The length of the CDR3 is 13 residues. Trimming cost V 6 bases and J 3 bases, with 9 bases left between them. CDR1 is SNHLY, CDR2 FYNNEI, per germline.

The chain combines TRBV11-2 with TRBJ2-2; D is possibly TRBD1 (6 bases). The CDR3 extends over 15 amino acids. The V end lost 1 base, the J end lost 5 bases, and 11 bases lay between the germline ends. The germline gives CDR1 SGHAT, CDR2 FQNNGV. The CDR3 region is CASSLGRGGTGELFF. The CDR3 region has the DNA TGTGCCAGCAGCTTAGGCAGGGGTGGTACCGGGGAGCTGTTTTTT.